The next 27 T cell receptor beta chains were all read from a single sample in a study of blood T cells in healthy people across ages. The use of a sample-barcoded 5' primer and a J-beta primer mix characterized a second PCR of about 7 to 12 cycles. Using its own MiXCR run on the 5' RACE reads, TCRdb lists one record per CDR3 protein. In the table there are approximately 690,000 distinct CDR3 sequences, approximately 50% of which are singletons. Sequencing input: blood. These receptors were obtained from a man aged 55 to 70 in good health.

This clonotype has only a few counts. This chain connects TRBV5-1 to TRBJ1-1, with 7 bases aligning to TRBD1. The CDR3 is made up of 14 amino acids. The J segment lost 7 bases and the V segment lost 3 bases, leaving 9 bases of the junction unmatched. Per germline, CDR1 SGHRS and CDR2 YFSETQ. CDR3 coding DNA: TGCGCCAGCAGCTACCAACAGGGGTCCGGTGAAGCTTTCTTT. Its translation: CASSYQQGSGEAFF.

The chain employs TRBV5-1 and TRBJ2-1; 15 bases fit TRBD2. J lost 5 bases, V lost 4 bases, and 7 bases had no gene match. The CDR3 is 17 residues long. CDR1 and CDR2 from the germline V gene are SGHRS and YFSETQ. The CDR3 reads CASSPPGLAGGNNEQFF. DNA of the CDR3: TGCGCCAGCAGCCCACCCGGACTAGCGGGGGGGAACAATGAGCAGTTCTTC. Full variable domain (rest looked up from reference TRBV5-1 and TRBJ2-1): KAGVTQTPRYLIKTRGQQVTLSCSPISGHRSVSWYQQTPGQGLQFLFEYFSETQRNKGNFPGRFSGRQFSNSRSEMNVSTLELGDSALYLCASSPPGLAGGNNEQFFGPGTRLTVL.

This clonotype was found a few times. The chain carries TRBV7-2 and TRBJ1-2; unclear D gene. The CDR3 is 16 residues long. Trimming removed 2 bases from V and 3 bases from J, with 16 bases in between. Germline loops: CDR1 SGHTA, CDR2 FQGNSA. The CDR3 reads CASSLRSAVGDYGYTF. The CDR3 coding sequence is TGTGCCAGCAGCTTAAGGTCGGCAGTCGGAGACTATGGCTACACCTTC.

The chain joins TRBV21-1 to TRBJ1-1; the table's D call, TRBD1, has no DNA check behind it. TRBV21-1 corresponds to a pseudogene. The CDR3 has 15 amino acids. The CDR3 sequence: CASSTTGLKNTEAFF. The CDR3 coding sequence is TGTGCCAGCAGCACAACGGGACTCAAGAACACTGAAGCTTTCTTT.

Regarding this clonotype: A much larger clone is a single base away; this may be a read error. V and J are TRBV6-1 and TRBJ2-6, with 8 bases aligning to TRBD1. The CDR3 is 17 residues long. Unmatched junction bases numbered 7, after V lost 6 bases and J lost 0 bases. The germline CDR1 and CDR2 sequences are MNHNS and SASEGT. Written as DNA, the CDR3 is TGTGCCAGCAGCCCGGGACAGGCTTTCTCTGGGGCCAACGTCCTGACTTTC. Translation: CASSPGQAFSGANVLTF.

This clonotype came up a few times. A junction end diverges from the germline sequence, so it may reflect a read error. The chain carries TRBV25-1 and TRBJ1-6; TRBD1 is a possible D gene (6 bases). The germline CDR1 and CDR2 sequences are MGHDK and SYGVNS. This CDR3 has 13 amino acids. CDR3 coding DNA: TGTGCCATCAGTAGGACAGAAAATTCACCCCTCCACTTT. It is translated as CAISRTENSPLHF.

This clonotype was observed a few times. The chain is built from TRBV7-2 and TRBJ1-6; D not resolved. Trimming removed 5 bases from V and 7 bases from J, with 12 bases in between. Germline loops: CDR1 SGHTA, CDR2 FQGNSA. This CDR3 has 14 amino acids. DNA for the CDR3: TGTGCCAGCAGCCGAAGCCCGGGGAATTCACCCCTCCACTTT. Its translation: CASSRSPGNSPLHF.

The rearrangement uses TRBV3-1 and TRBJ2-6; 7 bases map to TRBD1. This CDR3 has 14 residues. Per germline, CDR1 LGHDT and CDR2 YNNKEL (reference sequence). Trimming removed 6 bases from V and 4 bases from J; junction bases left unmatched: 3. CDR3 bases: TGTGCCAGCAGTACAGGGGTAGGGGCCAACGTCCTGACTTTC. Residues: CASSTGVGANVLTF.

The V call is TRBV12-3 or TRBV12-4, the J call TRBJ2-5, with TRBD1 as a possible D gene (6 bases). The CDR3 contains 13 residues. V lost 2 bases, J lost 4 bases, and 8 bases lay in between. The CDR3 spells CASSLTGTETQYF. The CDR3 bases are TGTGCCAGCAGTTTAACAGGGACAGAGACCCAGTACTTC.

The chain joins TRBV5-1 to TRBJ2-3; D gene ambiguous. CDR1 and CDR2 from the germline V gene are SGHRS and YFSETQ. Between the trimmed V and J ends, which lost 1 base and 5 bases, there was a span of 11 bases. The CDR3 spans 14 residues. This CDR3 reads CASSLLGSQDTQYF. The CDR3 nucleotides are TGCGCCAGCAGCTTGCTAGGGTCTCAAGATACGCAGTATTTT.

The J gene is TRBJ1-2, the V gene TRBV24-1; the D gene is possibly TRBD1 (5 bases). Trimming removed 4 bases at V and 8 bases at J, with 7 bases between. Germline CDR1 reads KGHDR; CDR2 reads SFDVKD. The CDR3 has 11 residues. The CDR3 loop reads CATSDDRGYTF. The CDR3 DNA sequence: TGTGCCACCAGTGACGACAGAGGCTACACCTTC.

This rearrangement joins TRBV28 to TRBJ2-1; the D is unclear. The CDR3 sequence is 14 residues long. Per germline, CDR1 MDHEN and CDR2 SYDVKM. The V end was cut by 6 bases, the J end by 0 bases, with 9 bases between. The CDR3 DNA follows: TGTGCCAGCAGGGCAGCTAGCTCCTACAATGAGCAGTTCTTC. Translating gives CASRAASSYNEQFF.

A few counts support this clonotype. The chain links TRBV4-1 to TRBJ1-2; D possibly corresponds to TRBD1 (5 bases). The CDR3 sequence is 14 residues long. V was pared by 2 bases and J by 4 bases, with 11 bases between. Germline V gene data show CDR1 as MGHRA and CDR2 as YSYEKL. CDR3 nucleotide sequence: TGCGCCAGCAGCCAAACGGACAACGCCTATGGCTACACCTTC. Translating gives CASSQTDNAYGYTF.

J is TRBJ1-1 and V is TRBV29-1; D unresolved. The V end lost 1 base, the J end lost 1 base, and 7 bases lay between the germline ends. The CDR3 consists of 13 residues. Germline V CDR1 and CDR2: SQVTM, ANQGSEA. CDR3 sequence reads: CSVEGQRNTEAFF. The CDR3 DNA sequence: TGCAGCGTTGAAGGCCAAAGGAACACTGAAGCTTTCTTT. Combining the CDR3 with reference TRBV29-1 and TRBJ1-1 gives the whole variable domain SAVISQKPSRDICQRGTSLTIQCQVDSQVTMMFWYRQQPGQSLTLIATANQGSEATYESGFVIDKFPISRPNLTFSTLTVSNMSPEDSSIYLCSVEGQRNTEAFFGQGTRLTVV.

CDR3: CAISGLGNTIYF. CDR3 DNA: TGTGCCATCTCGGGGCTTGGAAACACCATATATTTT. This rearrangement joins TRBV10-3 to TRBJ1-3; weak D call: TRBD1 (5 bases). The CDR3 extends over 12 amino acids. Looked up from germline, CDR1 is ENHRY and CDR2 is SYGVKD. V dropped 8 bases and J dropped 3 bases, with 8 bases sitting between them.

The chain couples TRBV12-3 or TRBV12-4 to TRBJ2-1; tentatively, D is TRBD1 (5 bases). V dropped 2 bases and J dropped 7 bases, with 9 bases sitting between them. There are 13 residues in the CDR3. CDR3 DNA: TGTGCCAGCAGTTTACCCAGACAGAATGAGCAGTTCTTC. This sequence encodes CASSLPRQNEQFF.

This clonotype came up a few times. The chain joins TRBV20-1 to TRBJ2-4, with 14 bases that match TRBD2. Per germline, CDR1 DFQATT and CDR2 SNEGSKA (reference sequence). The CDR3 consists of 12 residues. V shed 3 bases and J 15 bases; nucleotides not matched to a gene: 4. CDR3 sequence (DNA): TGCAGTGCTAGGGGGACTAGCGGGGGCCTGTACTTC. Amino acid sequence: CSARGTSGGLYF.

The genes are TRBV4-1 and TRBJ2-7; 11 bases align to TRBD2. Per germline, CDR1 MGHRA and CDR2 YSYEKL. The V gene end was trimmed by 3 bases and the J gene end by 4 bases; junction bases not matched to a gene: 11. This CDR3 spans 17 amino acids. CDR3 region: CASSQTFVGLAVYEQYF. The DNA for the CDR3 is TGCGCCAGCAGCCAGACCTTCGTGGGACTAGCGGTGTACGAGCAGTACTTC.

V gene TRBV12-3 or TRBV12-4 combines with J gene TRBJ2-5; perhaps TRBD1 as D (8 bases). V lost 7 bases and J lost 5, with 17 bases in between. The CDR3 extends over 14 amino acids. This CDR3 reads CASKADREGETQYF. DNA for the CDR3: TGTGCCAGCAAAGCGGACAGGGAGGGGGAGACCCAGTACTTC.

This clonotype was detected a few times. V usage is TRBV28 and J usage is TRBJ2-5; a weak D match, TRBD1 (6 bases). This CDR3 is 11 amino acids long. V was cut by 8 bases and J by 3 bases, with 7 bases left in between. Germline loops: CDR1 MDHEN, CDR2 SYDVKM. In DNA form, the CDR3 reads TGTGCCAGCCGGGACAAAGAGACCCAGTACTTC. Translation gives CASRDKETQYF.

This clonotype was seen more than once but under ten times. This chain uses TRBV5-1 with TRBJ2-1; TRBD2 aligns across 7 bases. The CDR3 is made up of 18 amino acids. Trimming took 3 bases from V and 0 from J; bases not matched to a gene: 12. Germline loops: CDR1 SGHRS, CDR2 YFSETQ. The CDR3 here is CASSSQGERGPSYNEQFF. CDR3 nucleotides: TGCGCCAGCAGCTCCCAGGGAGAGCGGGGACCCTCCTACAATGAGCAGTTCTTC.

This chain connects TRBV15 to TRBJ2-3; D might be TRBD2 (5 bases). Germline V gene data show CDR1 as LNHNV and CDR2 as YYDKDF (reference sequence). Between the trimmed V and J ends, which lost 0 bases and 3 bases, there was a span of 10 bases. The CDR3 sequence is 15 residues long. The CDR3 region is CATSRDRGVTDTQYF. CDR3 nucleotides: TGTGCCACCAGCAGAGACCGGGGAGTTACAGATACGCAGTATTTT.

The V gene is TRBV3-1, the J gene TRBJ2-1; D might be TRBD1 (5 bases). The CDR3 has 14 residues. Germline V gene lookup returns CDR1 LGHDT and CDR2 YNNKEL (reference sequence). V lost 0 bases and J 9 bases, leaving 12 bases between the germline ends. CDR3 protein: CASSQDSQGREQFF. CDR3 nucleotide sequence: TGTGCCAGCAGCCAAGATTCGCAGGGTCGTGAGCAGTTCTTC.

V usage is TRBV6-5 and J usage is TRBJ1-6; D is unresolved. Germline V gives CDR1 MNHEY, CDR2 SVGAGI. Trimming stripped 2 bases from V and 3 bases from J, with 8 bases between. The CDR3 length is 15 residues. CDR3 DNA: TGTGCCAGCAGTTACGGGCAGTTCTATAATTCACCCCTCCACTTT. Protein: CASSYGQFYNSPLHF.

The chain has TRBV6-6 and TRBJ2-1; either TRBD1 or TRBD2 may fit D (5 bases each). CDR3 length: 16 amino acids. Germline V gene data show CDR1 as MNHNY and CDR2 as SVGAGI (reference sequence). V was pared by 0 bases and J by 4 bases, with 13 bases between. CDR3 in amino acids: CASSYSGGGKYNEQFF. In DNA, the CDR3 is TGTGCCAGCAGTTACTCCGGTGGGGGAAAGTACAATGAGCAGTTCTTC.

This rearrangement joins TRBV18 to TRBJ2-1, with 9 positions matching TRBD1. V lost 6 bases, J lost 6 bases, and 9 bases stayed unmatched. Germline V lookup: CDR1 KGHSH, CDR2 LQKENI. The CDR3 extends over 15 amino acids. This chain's CDR3 is CASSPTGTGSNEQFF. In nucleotides, the CDR3 is TGTGCCAGCTCTCCTACCGGGACAGGGAGCAATGAGCAGTTCTTC.

This clonotype has a single count. The chain uses TRBV4-2 and TRBJ2-3; 10 nucleotides line up with TRBD2. V lost 4 bases to trimming and J lost 2 bases; unmatched junction nucleotides: 18. CDR1 is LGHNA and CDR2 is YNFKEQ in the germline V gene. There are 20 residues in the CDR3. CDR3 residues: CASSRTWTSGHESSTDTQYF. DNA of the CDR3: TGTGCCAGCAGCCGCACCTGGACTAGCGGCCACGAATCGTCCACAGATACGCAGTATTTT.